This TCR beta chain was observed in a study of CD8 T cells in ankylosing spondylitis. Libraries for TCR beta were made by quantitative 5'-RACE with molecular barcodes. Each CDR3 protein gets one entry after TCRdb re-called the 5' RACE reads with MiXCR. The data show about 92,000 distinct CDR3 sequences, around 10% seen once. Study results and limitations: Seemingly characteristic of ankylosing spondylitis blood was a TCR beta motif consisting of several highly homologous variants. Previous work reported some of these motif variants in the synovial fluid and blood of reactive arthritis. The clones that were linked to disease were reported to be significantly enriched in matched synovial fluid samples from ankylosing spondylitis patients.

The sample holds a few counts of this clonotype. The antigen remains undetermined. The CDR3 is 16 amino acids. Germline V gives CDR1 SGHTA, CDR2 FQGNSA. Trimming cost V 1 base and J 6 bases, with 13 bases left between them. This chain links TRBV7-2 with TRBJ1-6; tentatively, D is TRBD1 (5 bases). This TCR came from a male donor with ankylosing spondylitis or in good health (not recorded which). Sequences were obtained from blood, either unsorted or a sorted T cell fraction (not recorded which). The CDR3 loop is CASSLVATETNSPLHF. For the CDR3, the DNA is TGTGCCAGCAGCTTAGTGGCGACAGAGACTAATTCACCCCTCCACTTT.